Shown below are 21 T cell receptor beta chains from a single sample sequenced in a study of CD8 T cells in ankylosing spondylitis. Notes on the study in general: Among TCR beta sequences, a motif of eight highly homologous variants appeared characteristic of ankylosing spondylitis blood.

TCRdb fed the 5' RACE reads into MiXCR, producing one record per CDR3 protein. The table lists more than 650,000 distinct CDR3 sequences, around 11% of them singletons. Their recognized antigens are unknown. Input material: blood, either unsorted or a sorted T cell fraction (not recorded which). The receptor set was obtained from a male donor with ankylosing spondylitis.

The chain recombines TRBV4-1 with TRBJ2-5; no clear D gene. V dropped 2 bases and J dropped 1 base, with 8 bases sitting between them. Germline V gene lookup returns CDR1 MGHRA and CDR2 YSYEKL. This CDR3 comprises 14 residues. This CDR3 reads CASSQQATQETQYF. CDR3 nucleotides: TGCGCCAGCAGCCAACAGGCCACCCAAGAGACCCAGTACTTC.

There are a few counts of this clonotype. The genes are TRBV7-8 and TRBJ1-2; 9 nucleotides line up with TRBD1. CDR1 SGHVS and CDR2 FQNEAQ come from the germline V gene. V shed 0 bases and J 8 bases; nucleotides not matched to a gene: 10. The CDR3 loop spans 16 amino acids. The CDR3 DNA sequence: TGTGCCAGCAGCTTAGCGCCGGGACAGGGTGTAGAAGGCTACACCTTC. This gives the protein CASSLAPGQGVEGYTF.

This clonotype was counted many times. This CDR3 is CAIGRGMNTEAFF. As DNA, the CDR3 is TGTGCCATCGGCAGGGGGATGAACACTGAAGCTTTCTTT. The J gene is TRBJ1-1, the V gene TRBV7-9; TRBD1 matches at 7 bases. The CDR3 runs 13 residues. The germline gives CDR1 SEHNR, CDR2 FQNEAQ (reference sequence). V lost 10 bases and J lost 0; bases outside the gene matches: 5.

The chain is built from TRBV6-1 and TRBJ1-2, with D possibly TRBD1 on 6 matching bases. From germline, CDR1 is MNHNS and CDR2 SASEGT. The CDR3 loop spans 15 amino acids. The V end was cut by 6 bases, the J end by 2 bases, with 16 bases between. As DNA, the CDR3 is TGTGCCAGCAGGGAGGGGGACGGACAAAACTATGGCTACACCTTC. Protein: CASREGDGQNYGYTF.

V is TRBV9 and J is TRBJ2-1, with 9 bases lining up with TRBD2. J lost 12 bases, V lost 0 bases, and 10 bases had no gene match. CDR1 is SGDLS and CDR2 is YYNGEE in the germline V gene. CDR3 length: 15 amino acids. CDR3 DNA sequence: TGTGCCAGCAGCGTAGATAGCGGGAGAGGAAGAAGGCAGTTCTTC. Its protein product is CASSVDSGRGRRQFF.

There are a few counts of this clonotype. This rearrangement joins TRBV2 to TRBJ2-1, with D perhaps TRBD1 (6 bases). Deletions cut 8 bases from V and 15 bases from J, with 14 bases between. The CDR3 totals 10 residues. The germline gives CDR1 SNHLY, CDR2 FYNNEI. DNA for the CDR3: TGTGCCAGCGGGGGCCTGATACGGTTCTTC. The encoded protein is CASGGLIRFF.

The table lists this clonotype with a few counts. This sequence joins TRBV14 and TRBJ2-1, with D maybe TRBD2 (6 bases). Germline lookup yields CDR1 SGHDN and CDR2 FVKESK. Between the trimmed V and J ends, which lost 4 bases and 12 bases, there was a span of 13 bases. The CDR3 has 12 amino acids. DNA of the CDR3: TGTGCCAGCAGCCCTACATTGGGAGGGCAGTTCTTC. Protein product: CASSPTLGGQFF.

V usage is TRBV6-2 or TRBV6-3 and J usage is TRBJ1-1, with D perhaps matching TRBD1 (6 bases). Germline-derived CDR1 and CDR2 are MNHEY and SVGEGT. The length of the CDR3 is 16 residues. Trimming cost V 10 bases and J 4 bases, with 25 bases left between them. CDR3 nucleotide sequence: TGTGCCACCCTCAGAGACAGGTGGGGGGCCGGCACTGAAGCTTTCTTT. This sequence encodes CATLRDRWGAGTEAFF.

The CDR3 DNA reads as TGTGCCAGCAGCCAAGTAGGATATTCCTACAATGAGCAGTTCTTC. Protein product: CASSQVGYSYNEQFF. V and J are TRBV4-2 and TRBJ2-1; no clear D. Germline CDR1 LGHNA, CDR2 YNFKEQ. CDR3 length: 15 residues. V shed 1 base and J shed 1 base, with 8 bases lying between them.

Ten or more counts support this clonotype. The chain combines TRBV5-1 with TRBJ2-3; 10 bases align to TRBD1. V shed 6 bases and J 6 bases; nucleotides not matched to a gene: 10. The CDR3 length is 15 residues. The germline V gene has CDR1 SGHRS and CDR2 YFSETQ. The CDR3 DNA reads TGCGCCAGCATTGCCCCGGGGACAGGGGCCGATACGCAGTATTTT. Translating gives CASIAPGTGADTQYF.

This clonotype was recorded a few times. At one end the junction does not follow the germline gene, possibly because of a read error. The chain uses TRBV6-2 or TRBV6-3 and TRBJ2-7, with 9 bases matching TRBD1. CDR3 length: 11 amino acids. The germline V gene encodes CDR1 MNHEY and CDR2 SVGEGT. In DNA, the CDR3 is TGTGCCAGCTTGGACAGGGGCGAGGAGTACTTC. It encodes CASLDRGEEYF.

This clonotype was detected a few times. This chain joins TRBV20-1 and TRBJ1-5; TRBD1 matches at 7 bases. V gave up 8 bases and J gave up 3 bases; unmatched junction bases: 7. The germline gives CDR1 DFQATT, CDR2 SNEGSKA (reference sequence). The CDR3 is 13 amino acids. CDR3 protein: CSLTDRANQPQHF. CDR3 in DNA: TGCAGTCTTACTGACAGGGCCAATCAGCCCCAGCATTTT.

V and J are TRBV20-1 and TRBJ2-5; the D gene is possibly TRBD1 (6 bases). The CDR3 covers 12 residues. The V end lost 3 bases, the J end lost 5 bases, and 10 bases lay between the germline ends. Germline loops: CDR1 DFQATT, CDR2 SNEGSKA (reference sequence). This chain's CDR3 is CSARGARETQYF. CDR3 sequence (DNA): TGCAGTGCTAGGGGGGCCAGGGAGACCCAGTACTTC.

CDR3 sequence (DNA): TGCGCCAGCAGCTTCAACGAAGAGACCCAGTACTTC. Translating gives CASSFNEETQYF. The V gene is TRBV5-1, the J gene TRBJ2-5; no clear D. Per germline, CDR1 SGHRS and CDR2 YFSETQ. Trimming pared 2 bases from V and 3 bases from J, leaving 5 bases between. The CDR3 is 12 amino acids.

Remarks on this clonotype: A read error may produce the germline difference seen at one junction end. The chain recombines TRBV4-3 with TRBJ2-2; possible D gene TRBD2, 5 bases. CDR3 length equals 13 residues. Germline-derived CDR1 and CDR2 are LGHNA and YSLEER. CDR3 residues: CASSTSNTGELIF. The DNA for the CDR3 is TGCGCCAGCAGCACGAGTAACACCGGGGAGCTGATTTTT.

The table lists this clonotype with a few counts. The V call is TRBV20-1, the J call TRBJ1-4; TRBD1 might be the D (5 bases). CDR3 length: 12 residues. V lost 6 bases and J 7 bases, leaving 12 bases between the germline ends. Per the germline V gene, CDR1 is DFQATT and CDR2 is SNEGSKA (reference sequence). The CDR3 protein is CSAGEAREKLFF. CDR3 coding DNA: TGCAGTGCGGGGGAGGCGCGTGAAAAACTGTTTTTT.

This clonotype was observed a handful of times. This chain joins TRBV20-1 and TRBJ2-1; 8 bases align to TRBD2. Germline V lookup: CDR1 DFQATT, CDR2 SNEGSKA (reference sequence). Losses at the gene ends were 5 bases for V and 0 bases for J; bases not matched to a gene: 9. The CDR3 runs 16 residues. The CDR3 reads CSAPSGRLTSYNEQFF. Here the CDR3 DNA reads TGCAGTGCTCCTAGCGGGCGACTTACCTCCTACAATGAGCAGTTCTTC.

This chain uses TRBV11-2 with TRBJ1-2; D gene unclear. Germline CDR1 and CDR2: SGHAT and FQNNGV. The CDR3 length is 13 residues. The V end was cut by 5 bases, the J end by 8 bases, with 15 bases between. For the CDR3, the DNA is TGTGCCAGCAGCCTGTCTTTCGAAGAGGGCTACACCTTC. As protein: CASSLSFEEGYTF.

CDR3 sequence (DNA): TGTGCCAGCAGTTACGCGACAGGGACCACTGAAGCTTTCTTT. Its translation is CASSYATGTTEAFF. The chain links TRBV2 to TRBJ1-1; TRBD1 agrees at 7 bases. The trim removed 5 bases at V and 4 bases at J, leaving 7 bases unmatched. The CDR3 loop spans 14 amino acids. CDR1 is SNHLY, CDR2 FYNNEI, per germline. The complete variable domain, with remaining parts taken from reference TRBV2 and TRBJ1-1, reads EPEVTQTPSHQVTQMGQEVILRCVPISNHLYFYWYRQILGQKVEFLVSFYNNEISEKSEIFDDQFSVERPDGSNFTLKIRSTKLEDSAMYFCASSYATGTTEAFFGQGTRLTVV.

The chain employs TRBV5-6 and TRBJ1-2; TRBD1 matches at 9 bases. The CDR3 has 14 residues. V gave up 4 bases and J gave up 5 bases; unmatched junction bases: 6. Germline V gene lookup returns CDR1 SGHDT and CDR2 YYEEEE. CDR3 protein: CASSETGGWYGYTF. The CDR3 DNA reads as TGTGCCAGCAGCGAAACAGGGGGCTGGTATGGCTACACCTTC.

In its sample, this clonotype was seen many times. This rearrangement joins TRBV29-1 to TRBJ1-2, with 7 bases matching TRBD1. CDR3 length: 13 amino acids. Germline-derived CDR1 and CDR2 are SQVTM and ANQGSEA. With V trimmed by 5 bases and J by 7 bases, 10 bases remained unmatched. Here the CDR3 reads CSVLDRKVFGYTF. The CDR3 nucleotides are TGCAGCGTTTTGGACAGGAAGGTCTTTGGCTACACCTTC. The full variable domain, with the rest looked up from reference TRBV29-1 and TRBJ1-2, is SAVISQKPSRDICQRGTSLTIQCQVDSQVTMMFWYRQQPGQSLTLIATANQGSEATYESGFVIDKFPISRPNLTFSTLTVSNMSPEDSSIYLCSVLDRKVFGYTFGSGTRLTVV.